A single sample is the source of the 18 T cell receptor beta chains below, sequenced in a study of T cell repertoires and Cas9 in healthy adults. Here immunoSEQ multiplex PCR was the method, and the copy in TCRdb shows in-frame clones only, minus some. The sample shows more than 13,000 clones, about nine tenths of them seen only once. The sample consisted of Tregs (CD4+, CD25+, CD127-, CD137-, CD154-) from PBMCs; culture status not recorded. Every receptor here comes from a human donor in good health.

V and J are TRBV5-1 and TRBJ2-3; no clear D. In germline, CDR1 is SGHRS, CDR2 YFSETQ. The CDR3 has 14 residues. The V end lost 5 bases, the J end lost 0 bases, and 10 bases lay between the germline ends. In DNA, the CDR3 is TGCGCCAGCAGATACACATTTAGCACAGATACGCAGTATTTT. Encoded protein: CASRYTFSTDTQYF.

Written as DNA, the CDR3 is TGCGCCAGCAGCTCGTTCTCTGGGGCCAACGTCCTGACTTTC. Translated: CASSSFSGANVLTF. V is TRBV4-1 and J is TRBJ2-6; D remains ambiguous. This CDR3 region has 14 residues. Germline CDR1 is MGHRA and CDR2 is YSYEKL. V lost 5 bases and J lost 0, with 5 bases in between.

This chain connects TRBV2 to TRBJ1-2; 7 nucleotides match TRBD1. The CDR3 runs to 12 residues. The germline CDR1 and CDR2 sequences are SNHLY and FYNNEI. V was pared by 7 bases and J by 4 bases, with 3 bases of the junction left unmatched. CDR3 sequence reads: CASMRTGYGYTF. The DNA of the CDR3 is TGTGCCAGCATGAGGACAGGCTATGGCTACACCTTC.

The rearrangement joins TRBV5-1 to TRBJ1-1; D may be TRBD1 (6 bases). There are 16 residues in the CDR3. Between the trimmed V and J ends, which lost 4 bases and 4 bases, there was a span of 20 bases. Looked up from germline, CDR1 is SGHRS and CDR2 is YFSETQ. CDR3 sequence reads: CASSRLPAGETTEAFF. As DNA, the CDR3 is TGCGCCAGCAGCAGATTGCCGGCAGGGGAGACCACTGAAGCTTTCTTT. Complete variable domain (other parts from reference TRBV5-1 and TRBJ1-1): KAGVTQTPRYLIKTRGQQVTLSCSPISGHRSVSWYQQTPGQGLQFLFEYFSETQRNKGNFPGRFSGRQFSNSRSEMNVSTLELGDSALYLCASSRLPAGETTEAFFGQGTRLTVV.

This chain uses TRBV19 with TRBJ1-2; D call uncertain. Germline V gene sequence: CDR1 LNHDA, CDR2 SQIVND (reference sequence). The CDR3 runs 13 residues. The V end lost 7 bases, the J end lost 8 bases, and 17 bases lay between the germline ends. The DNA for the CDR3 is TGTGCCAGTACCGAGACTGGGTATGACGGCTACACCTTC. Its protein product is CASTETGYDGYTF.

The V gene is TRBV6-5, the J gene TRBJ2-5; no definite D call. The CDR3 is 13 residues long. From germline, CDR1 is MNHEY and CDR2 SVGAGI. The V end was cut by 4 bases, the J end by 7 bases, with 13 bases between. CDR3 nucleotides: TGTGCCAGCAGTTCCCAGGCTGGGGTGACCCAGTACTTC. It codes for CASSSQAGVTQYF.

V and J are TRBV14 and TRBJ2-7; unclear D gene. Per the germline V gene, CDR1 is SGHDN and CDR2 is FVKESK. The length of the CDR3 is 14 residues. The germline V and J ends were trimmed by 0 bases and 1 base, with 7 bases remaining between them. CDR3 residues: CASSQDSESYEQYF. The CDR3 nucleotides are TGTGCCAGCAGCCAAGATTCAGAATCCTACGAGCAGTACTTC.

The chain carries TRBV7-9 and TRBJ1-1; 9 nucleotides align to TRBD1. Trimming at V came to 2 bases and at J to 6 bases, leaving 10 bases not matched to a gene. The CDR3 loop spans 16 amino acids. From germline, CDR1 is SEHNR and CDR2 FQNEAQ (reference sequence). The CDR3 here is CASSLRLGQGVSEAFF. DNA for the CDR3: TGTGCCAGCAGCTTAAGGTTGGGACAGGGTGTTTCTGAAGCTTTCTTT.

The chain is built from TRBV7-8 and TRBJ2-5; D not certain. The CDR3 is 19 residues long. Germline CDR1 SGHVS, CDR2 FQNEAQ. Between the trimmed V and J ends, which lost 2 bases and 5 bases, there was a span of 27 bases. The CDR3 DNA reads TGTGCCAGCAGCTTATATGGGCCTAACGGCCGTCCCTCCGCGGAGACCCAGTACTTC. As protein: CASSLYGPNGRPSAETQYF.

V is TRBV7-9 and J is TRBJ2-1; D unclear. The V and J ends lost 2 bases and 6 bases respectively, with 11 bases between them. Germline CDR1 and CDR2: SEHNR and FQNEAQ (reference sequence). This CDR3 has 14 amino acids. The CDR3 DNA reads as TGTGCCAGCAGCTTAATTCCGGCAGGCAATGAGCAGTTCTTC. Translated, it gives CASSLIPAGNEQFF.

V gene TRBV7-2 combines with J gene TRBJ2-1; possibly TRBD2 for D (6 bases). The CDR3 contains 14 residues. The V gene's germline CDR1 is SGHTA and CDR2 FQGNSA. Between the trimmed V and J ends, which lost 1 base and 15 bases, there was a span of 19 bases. CDR3 amino acids: CASSLGYVPRRVFF. CDR3 DNA: TGTGCCAGCAGCTTAGGGTACGTTCCTCGGAGGGTGTTCTTC.

The CDR3, as DNA: TGTGCCAGCAGTACCGACAGAACTAACACTGAAGCTTTCTTT. Translated, it gives CASSTDRTNTEAFF. V usage is TRBV6-5 and J usage is TRBJ1-1, with a possible D match to TRBD1 (5 bases). V was cut by 5 bases and J by 2 bases, with 12 bases left in between. Germline-derived CDR1 and CDR2 are MNHEY and SVGAGI. The CDR3 runs to 14 residues.

This rearrangement joins TRBV13 to TRBJ2-1; either TRBD1 or TRBD2 may supply D (6 bases each). The CDR3 totals 15 residues. The germline V and J ends were trimmed by 5 bases and 4 bases, with 15 bases remaining between them. The germline CDR1 and CDR2 sequences are PRHDT and FYEKMQ (reference sequence). CDR3 coding DNA: TGTGCCAGCAGCGCCGACTTAGGGGGGTACAATGAGCAGTTCTTC. Translated, it gives CASSADLGGYNEQFF.

This clone was recorded once. The chain employs TRBV5-1 and TRBJ1-1; no clear D. From germline, CDR1 is SGHRS and CDR2 YFSETQ. There are 14 residues in the CDR3. V was trimmed by 0 bases and J by 3 bases, leaving 9 bases between them. The CDR3 is CASSLVLGHTEAFF. CDR3 sequence (DNA): TGCGCCAGCAGCTTGGTCCTTGGGCACACTGAAGCTTTCTTT.

The chain has TRBV10-3 and TRBJ2-3, with 10 bases matching TRBD1. Germline values: CDR1 ENHRY, CDR2 SYGVKD. The CDR3 is 16 residues long. The V and J ends lost 4 bases and 4 bases, in that order; junction bases with no gene match: 8. CDR3 bases: TGTGCCATCAGTGGGGGACAGGGGAGTTGGGCAGATACGCAGTATTTT. Protein product: CAISGGQGSWADTQYF.

This rearrangement joins TRBV10-3 to TRBJ2-7; D could derive from TRBD1 or TRBD2 (5 bases each). The germline V and J ends were trimmed by 3 bases and 2 bases, with 17 bases remaining between them. The CDR3 runs 16 residues. Looked up from germline, CDR1 is ENHRY and CDR2 is SYGVKD. CDR3 nucleotides: TGTGCCATCAGTGAATTTAGACGGGGCAAAACCTACGAGCAGTACTTC. The encoded protein is CAISEFRRGKTYEQYF.

This rearrangement joins TRBV7-8 to TRBJ1-4; 7 bases are shared with TRBD1. The CDR3 length is 14 residues. CDR1 and CDR2 from the germline V gene are SGHVS and FQNEAQ. The V and J ends lost 5 bases and 4 bases, in that order; junction bases with no gene match: 4. The CDR3 nucleotides are TGTGCCAGCAGCCCGACAGGGCTTAATGAAAAACTGTTTTTT. Translating gives CASSPTGLNEKLFF.

The chain recombines TRBV11-2 with TRBJ2-5; weak D call: TRBD1 (6 bases). The CDR3 consists of 16 residues. With 2 bases removed from V and 5 bases from J, the gap between germline ends came to 18 bases. Germline assignment: CDR1 SGHAT and CDR2 FQNNGV. The CDR3 loop is CASSLRGTSEGETQYF. CDR3 DNA: TGTGCCAGCAGCTTAAGGGGGACATCCGAGGGGGAGACCCAGTACTTC.